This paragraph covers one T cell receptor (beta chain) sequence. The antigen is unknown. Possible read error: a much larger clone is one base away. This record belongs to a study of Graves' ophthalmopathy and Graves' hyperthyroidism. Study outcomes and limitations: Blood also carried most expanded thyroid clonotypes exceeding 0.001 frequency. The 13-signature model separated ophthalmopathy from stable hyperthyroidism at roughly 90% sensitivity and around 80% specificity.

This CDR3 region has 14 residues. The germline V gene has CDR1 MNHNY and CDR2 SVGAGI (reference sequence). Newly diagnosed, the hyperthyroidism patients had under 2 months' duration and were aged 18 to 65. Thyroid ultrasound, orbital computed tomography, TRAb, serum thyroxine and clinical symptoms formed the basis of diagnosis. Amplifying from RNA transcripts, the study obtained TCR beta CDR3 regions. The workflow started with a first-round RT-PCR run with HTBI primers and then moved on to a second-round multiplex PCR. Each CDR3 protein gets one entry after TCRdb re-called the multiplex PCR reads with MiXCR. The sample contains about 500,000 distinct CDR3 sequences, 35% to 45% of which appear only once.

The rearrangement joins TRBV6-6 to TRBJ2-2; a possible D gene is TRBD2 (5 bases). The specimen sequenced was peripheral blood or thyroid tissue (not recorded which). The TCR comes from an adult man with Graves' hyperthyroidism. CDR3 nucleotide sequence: TGTGCCAGCAGTGAGTACACGAACACCGGGGAGCTGTCTTTT. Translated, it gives CASSEYTNTGELSF.